One sample yielded the 5 T cell receptor beta chains listed below, sequenced in a study of T cells in Graves' hyperthyroidism and ophthalmopathy. Researchers amplified the TCR beta CDR3 regions from RNA transcripts. The primer set for the first-round RT-PCR of the TCR CDR3 was HTBI. TCRdb used MiXCR to reprocess the multiplex PCR reads, holding one entry per CDR3 protein. The data hold about 300,000 distinct CDR3 sequences, with 13% observed a single time. The sequenced material came from blood. The receptors come from a woman between 25 and 40 years old with Graves' hyperthyroidism that later progressed to Graves' ophthalmopathy.

This sequence joins TRBV9 and TRBJ2-3; 10 positions agree with TRBD2. V gave up 3 bases and J gave up 4 bases; unmatched junction bases: 5. The CDR3 loop spans 15 amino acids. From germline, CDR1 is SGDLS and CDR2 YYNGEE. The CDR3 sequence: CASSALAGVADTQYF. CDR3 coding DNA: TGTGCCAGCAGCGCCCTAGCGGGAGTGGCAGATACGCAGTATTTT.

The chain employs TRBV6-1 and TRBJ2-7, with 8 bases matching TRBD2. The CDR3 covers 16 residues. CDR1 and CDR2 (germline): MNHNS, SASEGT. Unmatched junction bases numbered 7, after V lost 0 bases and J lost 3 bases. The CDR3 here is CASSEAGSGTSYEQYF. DNA of the CDR3: TGTGCCAGCAGTGAAGCAGGTAGCGGGACGAGCTACGAGCAGTACTTC.

The table lists this clonotype with many counts. J is TRBJ2-7 and V is TRBV11-2; possibly TRBD2 for D (6 bases). Germline V gene sequence: CDR1 SGHAT, CDR2 FQNNGV. Trimming removed 4 bases at V and 1 base at J, with 11 bases between. The CDR3 sequence is 14 residues long. The CDR3, as DNA: TGTGCCAGCAGCTCGGGACTCGGGTCCTACGAGCAGTACTTC. It specifies CASSSGLGSYEQYF.

The chain employs TRBV6-2 or TRBV6-3 and TRBJ2-1, with 13 bases aligning to TRBD2. The V gene end was trimmed by 5 bases and the J gene end by 3 bases; junction bases not matched to a gene: 1. CDR1 and CDR2 (germline): MNHEY, SVGEGT. The CDR3 is made up of 15 amino acids. The CDR3 DNA follows: TGTGCCAGCAGTGGGACTAGCGGGGACTACAATGAGCAGTTCTTC. Its protein is CASSGTSGDYNEQFF.

At least ten counts were recorded for this clonotype. This chain uses TRBV27 with TRBJ2-7, with 10 bases that match TRBD2. The CDR3 length is 18 residues. J lost 4 bases, V lost 2 bases, and 14 bases had no gene match. The V gene's germline CDR1 is MNHEY and CDR2 SMNVEV (reference sequence). The CDR3 DNA sequence: TGTGCCAGCAGTTTAGGGGCTAGCGGGAGTGAACTACCATACGAGCAGTACTTC. This sequence encodes CASSLGASGSELPYEQYF.